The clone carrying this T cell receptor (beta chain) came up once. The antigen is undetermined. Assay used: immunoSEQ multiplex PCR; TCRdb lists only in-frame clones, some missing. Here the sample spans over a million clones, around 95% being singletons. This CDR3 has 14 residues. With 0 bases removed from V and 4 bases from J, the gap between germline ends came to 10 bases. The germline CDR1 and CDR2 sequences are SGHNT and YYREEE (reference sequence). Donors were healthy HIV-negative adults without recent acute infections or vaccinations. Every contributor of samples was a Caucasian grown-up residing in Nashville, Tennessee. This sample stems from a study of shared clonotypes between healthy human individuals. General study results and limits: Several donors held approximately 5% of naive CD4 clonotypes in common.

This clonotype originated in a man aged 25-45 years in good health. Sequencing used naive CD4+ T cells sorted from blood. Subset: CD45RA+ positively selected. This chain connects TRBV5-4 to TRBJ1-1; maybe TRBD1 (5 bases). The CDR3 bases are TGTGCCAGCAGCTTGGGGGGCATGGGCACTGAAGCTTTCTTT. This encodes CASSLGGMGTEAFF.